This entry features one T cell receptor beta chain sequence. Its specificity is not known. TCRdb reprocessed the 5' RACE reads via MiXCR and lists one record per CDR3 protein. The table has around 610,000 distinct CDR3 sequences, approximately 13% seen once. These data are taken from a study of T cells after yellow fever vaccination. Turning to the study itself: Preparation of the low-cell-number fractions used SMART-Seq v4 Ultra Low Input. Study findings and constraints: There was a small share of clonotypes that showed up in both the CD4 and CD8 compartments. Most primary-vaccination clones recurred post-booster (more than 95% CD4, around 90% CD8).

V lost 0 bases, J lost 3 bases, and 8 bases lay in between. CDR1 is LGHDT, CDR2 YNNKEL, per germline (reference sequence). The CDR3 is made up of 14 amino acids. The rearrangement uses TRBV3-1 and TRBJ1-1, with D possibly matching TRBD1 (5 bases). The TCR originated in a man aged 25 to 40 who received the YFV17D yellow fever vaccine. The sequenced sample was PBMCs, obtained on the day of the yellow fever booster vaccination. The CDR3 nucleotides read TGTGCCAGCAGCCAAGAATCGGGGGACACTGAAGCTTTCTTT. Translating it yields CASSQESGDTEAFF.